In its sample, the clone carrying this T cell receptor beta chain was seen a few times. This entry comes from a study of CD8+CD57+ T cells in acquired aplastic anemia. The template used for profiling TCR beta VDJ and CDR3 was genomic DNA. TCRdb independently ran MiXCR on the reads; one entry per CDR3 protein. This table holds 150,000 to 200,000 distinct CDR3 sequences, 35% to 50% found once. CDR1 is MDHEN and CDR2 is SYDVKM in the germline V gene. V lost 8 bases to trimming and J lost 1 base, with 15 bases between them. The CDR3 extends over 14 amino acids. The TCR comes from a human donor in good health. The chain carries TRBV28 and TRBJ2-7; D uncertain. The sequenced material came from sorted CD4+, CD8+, or CD8+CD57+ T cells (not recorded which) from PBMCs. The CDR3 spells CASSESFQSYEQYF. The CDR3, as DNA: TGTGCCAGCTCAGAATCCTTTCAATCCTACGAGCAGTACTTC.